This T cell receptor beta chain was sequenced in a study of shared clonotypes between healthy human individuals (TCRdb year 2020). In the study overall: Two women and three men aged 18 to 49 years were included in the cohort. For each donor, three plates each were used for CD4 naive and CD4 memory, two plates were used for CD8 naive, and one plate was used for CD8 memory. To estimate repertoire size and how much clonotypes are shared between individuals, the study performed deep sequencing of blood TCR repertoires from a few healthy adults. To increase sequencing depth and limit assay-specific biases, TCR repertoire library preparation and sequencing were carried out by different laboratories using diverse techniques. Between about 0.8 and 8.9 billion PBMCs per donor were obtained by leukapheresis. Findings and caveats that apply to the study as a whole: Rarefaction of sorted-subset datasets indicated incomplete sequencing despite the large sequencing depth. Larger estimated clonotype richness was generally found for naive subsets than for memory subsets. Roughly 5% of naive CD4, around 3.5% of naive CD8, roughly 2.4% of memory CD4, and approximately 0.4% of memory CD8 clonotypes were shared across a few donors. Only blood was sampled, and tissue TCR repertoires likely differ from those in blood. Based on pairwise subsampling, the degree of clonotype sharing among donors was expected to be affected by sequencing depth. Higher generation probabilities were observed for clonotypes shared by all four sorted-subset donors than for non-shared clonotypes. Because the study included only a small number of donors, the genetic and exposure-history diversity represented was limited.

Using the deep immunoSEQ assay, TCR CDR3 regions were amplified from genomic DNA by multiplex PCR. For each cell subset, the extracted genomic DNA was distributed evenly across all wells of several immunoSEQ 96-well plates, and each plate served as one replicate. Each replicate PCR for sorted subsets received around 200 ng genomic DNA, equal to around 32,000 T cell genomes. Purified libraries were quantified with a Qubit 3.0 fluorometer, sized on a Bioanalyzer 2100, and re-quantified with the KAPA Library Quantification kit. Each immunoSEQ 96-well plate was sequenced on its own single-read 150-cycle Illumina NextSeq 550 flow cell. Per the authors' processing: Because the immunoSEQ output included only junctional sequences and no quality scores, the filtering could not be the same as the filtering used for full-length reads. To assign V/J genes and CDR3, sequences were annotated against IMGT germline references using PyIR, a Python wrapper for IgBLAST v1.9. Reads were removed for weak V/J assignments (E-value above 1e-6), missing CDR3, stop codons, out-of-frame junctions, or ambiguous translated residues. V3J clonotypes were defined by identical inferred V gene, J gene, and CDR3 amino acid sequence. To compute the percentage overlap between repertoires, the number of shared unique clonotypes was divided by the size of the smaller repertoire. Three approaches were used to assess repertoire richness: RTK rarefaction, the Chao1 estimator, and Recon v2.1 estimates of unobserved clonotypes. Generation probabilities were computed with OLGA for all TCRbeta clonotypes obtained by the gDNA method from a few donors. Sourced from immuneACCESS, this table was stored by TCRdb with only in-frame sequences that have V and J called. A share of the clones is absent; for the studies checked, an unresolved V gene accounts for under half, and the remainder has no known explanation. That table supplies the V and J calls and clone size; D and trimming were determined from the DNA. For this sample the table gives about 2 million clones, of which 85% to 95% were detected only once. The ten top clones hold approximately 1.2% of the sample.

With respect to this clone: Its antigen is currently not known. No base quality information exists; no much larger clone differs at one position.

CD8 naive samples were obtained by positive selection for CCR7 among CD45RO-negative cells, yielding a CD45RA+CCR7+ population from which TemRA cells were excluded. The donors were healthy, HIV-negative adults with no recently reported acute infections or vaccinations. Every donor was a Caucasian adult residing in Nashville, Tennessee, USA. After blood collection by leukapheresis, PBMCs were isolated using Ficoll-Histopaque density gradient centrifugation and then cryopreserved in the vapor phase of liquid nitrogen. Analytical flow cytometry was used to check the purity and quantity of every magnetically sorted T cell population. Genomic DNA was isolated from each sorted fraction and quantified by UV absorbance on a Nanodrop 2000c. The source is a man younger than 30 in good health. Input material: naive CD8+ T cells sorted from blood. Taken with the paper, the label for cell subset or site translates to: CD45RA+CCR7+.

The encoded CDR3 is CAISEDARSYEQYF. The DNA sequence is as follows: TGTGCCATCAGTGAGGACGCCCGCTCCTACGAGCAGTACTTC. Recombination linked TRBV10-3 to TRBJ2-7, with the D segment identity uncertain. CDR1 ENHRY and CDR2 SYGVKD were looked up in the germline V gene. The CDR3 holds 14 amino acids from the cysteine to the phenylalanine. Solely the CDR3 DNA is kept, with 42 bases framed from the first base. V gives up 2 bases and J gives up 0 bases, and the segment between their germline ends measures 8 bases.